The source of this T cell receptor (beta chain) is a study of blood T cell repertoires in COVID-19. V was pared by 6 bases and J by 3 bases, with 8 bases between. CDR1 is LNHDA and CDR2 is SQIVND in the germline V gene (reference sequence). This CDR3 is 12 amino acids long. Using immunoSEQ multiplex PCR, the repertoire was profiled, and TCRdb retains in-frame clones only, with some absent. Here the sample spans about 480,000 clones, over 75% being singletons. Self-reported history from a screening survey and questionnaire set each donor's cohort. The V and J genes are TRBV19 and TRBJ1-2, with a possible D match to TRBD1 (5 bases). This receptor was identified in a woman in her 40s who had recovered from COVID-19. Sequenced material: PBMCs or T cells enriched from blood (not recorded which). CDR3 sequence reads: CASRDIYYGYTF. In DNA form, the CDR3 reads TGTGCCAGTAGGGACATTTACTATGGCTACACCTTC.